The 17 T cell receptor beta chains in this list originate from one sample, sequenced in a study of shared clonotypes between healthy human individuals. Sequencing used immunoSEQ multiplex PCR; TCRdb keeps in-frame clones, though not all of them. Among about 690,000 clones listed, 90% were seen once. The sequenced material came from memory CD8+ T cells from PBMCs. Specified subset: CD45RO+ cells pooled with CCR7-negative TemRA cells. Receptors originate from a man aged 18 to 30 in good health. Some clones in this sample may be carry-over from other donors' samples.

The chain combines TRBV27 with TRBJ2-3, with D tentatively TRBD1 (6 bases). Trimming took off 6 bases at V and 4 bases at J, with 20 bases between the two ends. CDR3 size: 16 residues. The germline V gene has CDR1 MNHEY and CDR2 SMNVEV (reference sequence). The CDR3 DNA follows: TGTGCCAGCAGCCTTACAACAGGGTATTTCGCAGATACGCAGTATTTT. Encoded protein: CASSLTTGYFADTQYF.

V and J are TRBV28 and TRBJ2-7; D might be TRBD1 (6 bases). CDR1 and CDR2 (germline): MDHEN, SYDVKM. This CDR3 spans 15 amino acids. V lost 3 bases and J lost 1, with 13 bases in between. CDR3 sequence: CASSLIPGASYEQYF. The CDR3 DNA follows: TGTGCCAGCAGTTTGATCCCAGGGGCGTCCTACGAGCAGTACTTC.

J is TRBJ1-2 and V is TRBV28; D is perhaps TRBD1 (6 bases). The CDR3 totals 14 residues. The ends were cut back, 4 bases at V and 7 bases at J, with 16 bases in the middle. Per the germline V gene, CDR1 is MDHEN and CDR2 is SYDVKM. This CDR3 reads CASSYRAGGAGYTF. CDR3 nucleotide sequence: TGTGCCAGCAGTTACAGGGCCGGGGGTGCTGGCTACACCTTC.

The chain carries TRBV28 and TRBJ1-5; 7 nucleotides agree with TRBD1. The CDR3 contains 15 residues. Germline assignment: CDR1 MDHEN and CDR2 SYDVKM. The V and J ends lost 6 bases and 1 base, in that order; junction bases with no gene match: 6. The CDR3 here is CASRSRRGSNQPQHF. The CDR3 DNA reads TGTGCCAGCAGATCACGCAGGGGGAGCAATCAGCCCCAGCATTTT.

This sequence joins TRBV10-2 and TRBJ1-4; D gene ambiguous. The CDR3 has 13 residues. V was trimmed by 6 bases and J by 8 bases, leaving 13 bases between them. The germline V gene encodes CDR1 WSHSY and CDR2 SAAADI. CDR3 sequence (DNA): TGCGCCAGCAGCTCCTACAAAAACGAAAAACTGTTTTTT. It specifies CASSSYKNEKLFF.

The rearrangement uses TRBV6-5 and TRBJ2-7; D may be TRBD1 or TRBD2 (5 bases each). The germline V gene encodes CDR1 MNHEY and CDR2 SVGAGI. The germline V and J ends were trimmed by 3 bases and 5 bases, with 11 bases remaining between them. The CDR3 extends over 13 amino acids. The DNA for the CDR3 is TGTGCCAGCAGTTATTCCTGGGACGACGAGCAGTACTTC. It is translated as CASSYSWDDEQYF.

This clone was picked up a small number of times. The chain joins TRBV7-2 to TRBJ2-5; D unresolved. Trimming left V 2 bases short and J 0 bases short, with 10 bases between. The CDR3 runs to 15 residues. CDR1 and CDR2 (germline): SGHTA, FQGNSA. Here the CDR3 reads CASSLWEEYQETQYF. For the CDR3, the DNA is TGTGCCAGCAGCTTATGGGAAGAGTACCAAGAGACCCAGTACTTC.

The V call is TRBV7-2, the J call TRBJ2-5; TRBD2 matches at 14 bases. Unmatched junction bases numbered 6, after V lost 3 bases and J lost 3 bases. The CDR3 contains 17 residues. Germline CDR1 SGHTA, CDR2 FQGNSA. The CDR3 DNA reads as TGTGCCAGCAGCTTGCGACTAGCGGGAGGGGGAGAAGAGACCCAGTACTTC. Its protein is CASSLRLAGGGEETQYF.

This chain joins TRBV10-1 and TRBJ2-7, with 7 bases that match TRBD1. The length of the CDR3 is 16 residues. V lost 7 bases and J lost 3; bases outside the gene matches: 15. Per germline, CDR1 WNHNN and CDR2 SYGVQD (reference sequence). The DNA of the CDR3 is TGCGCCAGCATCCCAGCACCGGGACAGCCATTCTACGAGCAGTACTTC. As protein: CASIPAPGQPFYEQYF.

J is TRBJ1-4 and V is TRBV19; TRBD1 is a possible D gene (6 bases). The CDR3 consists of 16 residues. Germline V gives CDR1 LNHDA, CDR2 SQIVND (reference sequence). V was cut by 5 bases and J by 0 bases, with 13 bases left in between. Here the CDR3 DNA reads TGTGCCAGTAGTGCGGACAGCTATGCAACTAATGAAAAACTGTTTTTT. Translation gives CASSADSYATNEKLFF.

The gene calls are TRBV30 and TRBJ2-7; 9 bases are a match to TRBD2. The germline V gene has CDR1 GTSNPN and CDR2 SVGIG (reference sequence). The V segment lost 3 bases and the J segment 7 bases; nucleotides outside the gene matches: 16. The CDR3 loop spans 16 amino acids. The CDR3 spells CAWSRGGPSGISEQYF. The CDR3 DNA is TGTGCCTGGAGCAGGGGGGGGCCTAGCGGGATTAGTGAGCAGTACTTC.

The chain links TRBV5-4 to TRBJ2-4; D is uncertain. Germline values: CDR1 SGHNT, CDR2 YYREEE (reference sequence). The CDR3 covers 14 residues. With 3 bases removed from V and 5 bases from J, the gap between germline ends came to 12 bases. The CDR3 bases are TGTGCCAGCAGCTCGCGTTTTGATCAAAACATTCAGTACTTC. Translation: CASSSRFDQNIQYF.

By share, this clone counts as medium-sized. The chain has TRBV13 and TRBJ2-7, with no clear D. Germline V gives CDR1 PRHDT, CDR2 FYEKMQ (reference sequence). This CDR3 contains 13 residues. V lost 6 bases and J lost 5, with 14 bases in between. The CDR3 region is CASSSNLDDEQYF. Written as DNA, the CDR3 is TGTGCCAGCAGTTCGAATTTAGACGACGAGCAGTACTTC.

The J gene is TRBJ2-1, the V gene TRBV6-6; TRBD2 matches at 10 bases. The CDR3 is 15 residues long. After removal of 1 base from V and 9 bases from J, the junction contained 6 bases not matched to a gene. Germline loops: CDR1 MNHNY, CDR2 SVGAGI (reference sequence). DNA for the CDR3: TGTGCCAGCAGTTACTGGGGGACTAGCGTGGGTGAGCAGTTCTTC. Its translation is CASSYWGTSVGEQFF.

The chain recombines TRBV19 with TRBJ1-5; D unclear. Trimming cost V 1 base and J 0 bases, with 7 bases left between them. This CDR3 is 15 amino acids long. Germline V gives CDR1 LNHDA, CDR2 SQIVND (reference sequence). The CDR3 nucleotides are TGTGCCAGTAGTATAGGGGGTCTTAGCAATCAGCCCCAGCATTTT. It encodes CASSIGGLSNQPQHF.

V and J are TRBV29-1 and TRBJ1-1; weak D call: TRBD1 (6 bases). Germline V gene data show CDR1 as SQVTM and CDR2 as ANQGSEA. Trimming shortened V by 0 bases and J by 7 bases, and 15 bases separated the two germline ends. The CDR3 totals 14 residues. The CDR3 sequence: CSVEDPTGTLEAFF. Here the CDR3 DNA reads TGCAGCGTTGAAGATCCTACAGGGACTCTTGAAGCTTTCTTT.

The chain is built from TRBV7-8 and TRBJ2-7; the match to TRBD2 covers 13 bases. Per the germline V gene, CDR1 is SGHVS and CDR2 is FQNEAQ. The CDR3 runs 15 residues. V trimming: 5 bases; J trimming: 3 bases; junction bases outside the gene matches: 4. The CDR3 bases are TGTGCCAGCAGCCTGGGACTAGCGGGACTCTACGAGCAGTACTTC. It encodes CASSLGLAGLYEQYF.